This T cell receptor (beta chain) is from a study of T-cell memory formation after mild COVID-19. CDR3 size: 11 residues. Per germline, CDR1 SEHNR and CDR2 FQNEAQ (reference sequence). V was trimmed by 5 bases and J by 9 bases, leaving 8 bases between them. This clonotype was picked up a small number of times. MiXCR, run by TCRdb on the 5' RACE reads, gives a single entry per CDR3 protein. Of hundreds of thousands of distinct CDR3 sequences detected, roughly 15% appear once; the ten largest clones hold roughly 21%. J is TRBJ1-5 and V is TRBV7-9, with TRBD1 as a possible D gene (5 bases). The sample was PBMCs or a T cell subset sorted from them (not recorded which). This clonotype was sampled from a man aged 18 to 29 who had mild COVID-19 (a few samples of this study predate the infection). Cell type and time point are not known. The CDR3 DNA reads TGTGCCAGCAGCCGGCAGGGGCCCCAGCATTTT. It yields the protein CASSRQGPQHF.